What follows describes a single T cell receptor (beta chain). This entry belongs to a study of blood T cell repertoires in COVID-19. On the study more broadly: T cells, B-cell-depleted T cells, or PBMCs provided the cDNA or gDNA that served as material.

Germline V gene lookup returns CDR1 LGHDT and CDR2 YNNKEL (reference sequence). V lost 4 bases and J 3 bases, leaving 11 bases between the germline ends. The CDR3 sequence is 14 residues long. Seattle's enrolled individuals joined amid active infection and were then monitored longitudinally. Authors' processing steps: Reference gene primer amplification in the assay estimated nucleated cell counts. The data were produced by immunoSEQ multiplex PCR, yet TCRdb's version contains in-frame clones alone and is incomplete. That table gives V, J and clone size, and the DNA gave D and trimming. The data hold roughly 150,000 clones, with around 85% observed a single time.

The sample was peripheral blood. This TCR was sampled from a man older than 75 with COVID-19, enrolled during active disease. This rearrangement joins TRBV3-1 (or the pseudogene TRBV3-2) to TRBJ2-3; possibly TRBD1 for D (5 bases). The CDR3 bases are TGTGCCAGCAGCCTGGGGCCTTGGACAGATACGCAGTATTTT. Residues: CASSLGPWTDTQYF.